This record looks at one TCR beta chain sequence and its context. Its antigen remains unknown. The data stem from a study of cytomegalovirus exposure and HLA in healthy donors. Study conclusions and caveats: Among TCR beta chains, those listed as cytomegalovirus-associated numbered about 160. The CMV antigen specificity of a few CMV-associated chains was confirmed through in vitro analysis.

The donors were part of the validation cohort of 120 or so subjects. That cohort was separate from the first cohort, which comprised about 670 subjects. This table comes from immunoSEQ multiplex PCR, and its TCRdb copy is limited to in-frame clones, with some not included. The data show around 260,000 clones, less than 95% seen once. The CDR3 has 15 amino acids. Trimming cost V 5 bases and J 0 bases, with 14 bases left between them. CDR1 LNHDA and CDR2 SQIVND come from the germline V gene (reference sequence). V and J are TRBV19 and TRBJ2-7; D is undetermined. The receptor was derived from a woman younger than 45 in good health and CMV-seronegative. The material sequenced was PBMCs. CDR3 DNA sequence: TGTGCCAGTAGTTATCAGTCTCTGGGCTCCTACGAGCAGTACTTC. Protein sequence: CASSYQSLGSYEQYF.